This TCR beta chain was identified during a study of shared clonotypes between healthy human individuals. Whole-study context: The study used three CD4 naive, three CD4 memory, two CD8 naive and one CD8 memory plate per donor. Study-wide findings and caveats: Compared with memory subsets, naive subsets generally had larger estimated richness.

Deep was the level at which the assay was run. TCRdb keeps only in-frame clones here, not all; method: immunoSEQ multiplex PCR. The table has around 2.3 million clones, more than 90% seen once. HIV-negative, healthy adults without recent acute infections or vaccinations were the donors. V was shortened by 8 bases and J by 0 bases, with 17 bases between the two germline ends. From germline, CDR1 is SNHLY and CDR2 FYNNEI. The CDR3 covers 17 residues. Comments on this clone: Its antigen is unknown.

Sequencing was done on a sample of naive CD4+ T cells sorted from blood. Subset noted: CD45RA+ positively selected. The receptor's source is a man aged 18 to 35 in good health. The chain joins TRBV2 to TRBJ1-6, with a weak D call TRBD1 (5 bases). The CDR3 here is CASVLSGFSSYNSPLHF. CDR3 in DNA: TGTGCCAGCGTGTTGTCAGGGTTTTCCTCCTATAATTCACCCCTCCACTTT.